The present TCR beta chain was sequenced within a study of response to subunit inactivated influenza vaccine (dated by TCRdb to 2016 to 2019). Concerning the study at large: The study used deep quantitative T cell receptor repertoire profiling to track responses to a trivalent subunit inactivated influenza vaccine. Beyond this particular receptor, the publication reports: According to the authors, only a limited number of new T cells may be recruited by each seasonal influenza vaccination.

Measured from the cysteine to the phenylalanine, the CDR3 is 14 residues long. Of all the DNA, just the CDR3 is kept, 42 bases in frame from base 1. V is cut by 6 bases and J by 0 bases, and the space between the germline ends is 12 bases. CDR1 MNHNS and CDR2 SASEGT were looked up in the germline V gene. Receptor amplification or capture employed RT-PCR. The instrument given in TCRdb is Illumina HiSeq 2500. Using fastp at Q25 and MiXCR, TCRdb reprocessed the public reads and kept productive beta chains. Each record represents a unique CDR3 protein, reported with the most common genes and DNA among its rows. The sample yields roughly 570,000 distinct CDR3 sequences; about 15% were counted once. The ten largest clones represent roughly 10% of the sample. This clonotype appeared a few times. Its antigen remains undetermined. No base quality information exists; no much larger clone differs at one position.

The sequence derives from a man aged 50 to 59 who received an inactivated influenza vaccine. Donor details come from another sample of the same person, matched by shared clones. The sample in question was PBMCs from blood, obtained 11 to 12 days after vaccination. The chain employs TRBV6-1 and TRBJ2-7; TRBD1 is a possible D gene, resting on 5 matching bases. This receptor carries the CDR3 CASSKRQSSYEQYF. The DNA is TGTGCCAGCAGCAAACGACAGAGCTCCTACGAGCAGTACTTC.